This entry lists 29 T cell receptor beta chains sequenced from one sample in a study of T-cell memory formation after mild COVID-19. TCRdb reprocessed the 5' RACE reads with MiXCR, giving one entry per CDR3 protein. The sample lists about 560,000 distinct CDR3 sequences; approximately 18% were seen once. Sample: PBMCs or a T cell subset sorted from them (not recorded which). Receptor source: an adult woman who had mild COVID-19 (a few samples of this study predate the infection). Cell type and time point are not known.

This chain joins TRBV5-1 and TRBJ2-2; 10 nucleotides line up with TRBD2. The CDR3 is 15 amino acids. Germline assignment: CDR1 SGHRS and CDR2 YFSETQ. V gave up 4 bases and J gave up 6 bases; unmatched junction bases: 6. CDR3 amino acids: CASSPSAGGAGELFF. CDR3 bases: TGCGCCAGCAGCCCCTCAGCGGGGGGGGCCGGGGAGCTGTTTTTT.

The chain carries TRBV5-1 and TRBJ2-7; 14 bases line up with TRBD2. Germline V lookup: CDR1 SGHRS, CDR2 YFSETQ. CDR3 size: 15 residues. V lost 0 bases, J lost 7 bases, and 3 bases stayed unmatched. CDR3 sequence (DNA): TGCGCCAGCAGCTTGGGGACTAGCGGGAGGTTTGAGCAGTACTTC. Its translation: CASSLGTSGRFEQYF. The full variable domain, its missing parts supplied by reference TRBV5-1 and TRBJ2-7, is KAGVTQTPRYLIKTRGQQVTLSCSPISGHRSVSWYQQTPGQGLQFLFEYFSETQRNKGNFPGRFSGRQFSNSRSEMNVSTLELGDSALYLCASSLGTSGRFEQYFGPGTRLTVT.

This clonotype was seen only a few times. The rearrangement links TRBV7-9 to TRBJ1-5; D remains ambiguous. Trimming took 10 bases from V and 9 from J, leaving 13 bases between them. The CDR3 is 11 residues long. Germline assignment: CDR1 SEHNR and CDR2 FQNEAQ (reference sequence). The CDR3, as DNA: TGTGCCATCGGATCGGGCGGGCCCCAGCATTTT. This encodes CAIGSGGPQHF.

V usage is TRBV7-3 and J usage is TRBJ2-7; the match to TRBD2 covers 11 bases. Germline V lookup: CDR1 SGHTA, CDR2 FQGTGA. The CDR3 is made up of 15 amino acids. V lost 5 bases, J lost 2 bases, and 5 bases stayed unmatched. The CDR3 here is CASSPRTSGPYEQYF. In nucleotides, the CDR3 is TGTGCCAGCAGCCCTAGGACTAGCGGGCCCTACGAGCAGTACTTC.

This clonotype turned up a few times. The gene calls are TRBV12-3 or TRBV12-4 and TRBJ2-7; 7 bases align to TRBD1. CDR3 size: 13 residues. V dropped 7 bases and J dropped 0; count of bases not matched to a gene: 3. As DNA, the CDR3 is TGTGCCAGCACTCGGGACAGCTCCTACGAGCAGTACTTC. This encodes CASTRDSSYEQYF.

This chain joins TRBV10-2 and TRBJ2-5, with unresolved D. The CDR3 spans 12 residues. Germline CDR1 reads WSHSY; CDR2 reads SAAADI. V was pared by 6 bases and J by 4 bases, with 9 bases between. The CDR3 bases are TGCGCCAGCAGCCACGGTCGAGAGACCCAGTACTTC. Its protein is CASSHGRETQYF.

The CDR3 DNA follows: TGCGCCAGCAGCCAAGGAGAGACCGTCAATGAGCAGTTCTTC. This codes for CASSQGETVNEQFF. The chain combines TRBV4-1 with TRBJ2-1, with D unresolved. The CDR3 totals 14 residues. Trimming took 1 base from V and 6 from J, leaving 10 bases between them. In germline, CDR1 is MGHRA, CDR2 YSYEKL.

This clonotype was seen at least ten times. The chain carries TRBV25-1 and TRBJ2-5, with D tentatively TRBD1 (6 bases). CDR1 is MGHDK, CDR2 SYGVNS, per germline. The V and J ends lost 4 bases and 4 bases respectively, with 13 bases between them. CDR3 length: 14 amino acids. In DNA, the CDR3 is TGTGCCAGCAGTGCCCCACAGGGTAGAGAGACCCAGTACTTC. The encoded protein is CASSAPQGRETQYF.

The V and J genes are TRBV7-9 and TRBJ2-1; 8 nucleotides match TRBD2. The germline V gene has CDR1 SEHNR and CDR2 FQNEAQ (reference sequence). This CDR3 is built from 16 residues. V was clipped by 6 bases and J by 1 base; unmatched bases: 8. The CDR3 nucleotides are TGTGCCAGCAGGGCACGACTAGCGCCTTCCTACAATGAGCAGTTCTTC. Translated: CASRARLAPSYNEQFF.

This clonotype was detected ten times or more. The chain links TRBV12-3 or TRBV12-4 to TRBJ1-1, with D hard to call. The V gene lost 6 bases and the J gene lost 4 bases, with 15 bases spanning the gap. CDR3 size: 14 residues. In DNA, the CDR3 is TGTGCCAGCAGCTTAAACACGGGGTCCACTGAAGCTTTCTTT. Its translation: CASSLNTGSTEAFF.

DNA for the CDR3: TGTGCCAGCAGTTACTCCGACCGCACAGATACGCAGTATTTT. Translated: CASSYSDRTDTQYF. The V call is TRBV6-6, the J call TRBJ2-3; D gene uncertain. The germline gives CDR1 MNHNY, CDR2 SVGAGI (reference sequence). Trimming cost V 0 bases and J 1 base, with 5 bases left between them. The length of the CDR3 is 14 residues.

This clonotype was seen a handful of times. The chain uses TRBV5-1 and TRBJ2-1; 9 bases are a match to TRBD2. The CDR3 runs 15 residues. Unmatched junction bases numbered 7, after V lost 7 bases and J lost 2 bases. CDR1 and CDR2 (germline): SGHRS, YFSETQ. The CDR3 sequence is CASQGVAGAYNEQFF. CDR3 DNA sequence: TGCGCCAGCCAAGGGGTAGCGGGGGCCTACAATGAGCAGTTCTTC.

This clonotype was seen ten or more times. Here the CDR3 reads CASSGTSGGPRTDTQYF. CDR3 nucleotides: TGTGCCAGCAGTGGGACTAGCGGGGGGCCTCGAACAGATACGCAGTATTTT. This chain joins TRBV25-1 and TRBJ2-3, with TRBD2 matching 14 bases. Trimming removed 4 bases from V and 3 bases from J; junction bases left unmatched: 6. Germline assignment: CDR1 MGHDK and CDR2 SYGVNS. The CDR3 covers 17 residues.

The rearrangement uses TRBV7-8 and TRBJ2-4; D is possibly TRBD1 or TRBD2 (5 bases each). The CDR3 is 16 amino acids. Germline lookup yields CDR1 SGHVS and CDR2 FQNEAQ. The V and J ends lost 2 bases and 2 bases respectively, with 13 bases between them. CDR3 coding DNA: TGTGCCAGCAGCTTACGGTCGGGGCGTACCAAAAACATTCAGTACTTC. Translating gives CASSLRSGRTKNIQYF.

The V call is TRBV5-6, the J call TRBJ1-2; no firm D call. Germline CDR1 reads SGHDT; CDR2 reads YYEEEE. Trimming pared 4 bases from V and 4 bases from J, leaving 14 bases between. This CDR3 spans 14 amino acids. CDR3 region: CASSPNGLPYGYTF. The CDR3 region has the DNA TGTGCCAGCAGCCCCAACGGGCTACCCTATGGCTACACCTTC.

This clonotype occurred a few times. The V and J genes are TRBV29-1 and TRBJ1-1, with a possible D match to TRBD1 (5 bases). The CDR3 has 13 residues. The V gene lost 7 bases and the J gene lost 0 bases, with 12 bases spanning the gap. CDR1 and CDR2 (germline): SQVTM, ANQGSEA. The CDR3 DNA reads TGCAGCGGCCACAGGAGATTGAACACTGAAGCTTTCTTT. Translated, it gives CSGHRRLNTEAFF.

The chain couples TRBV12-3 or TRBV12-4 to TRBJ2-7; 7 nucleotides match TRBD1. The junction had 9 bases not matched to a gene; V was cut back by 6 bases and J by 4 bases. CDR3 size: 14 residues. DNA of the CDR3: TGTGCCAGCAGCATCGAAGGGGGCGGATACGAGCAGTACTTC. This gives the protein CASSIEGGGYEQYF.

This clonotype was picked up a small number of times. V usage is TRBV25-1 and J usage is TRBJ1-1, with unresolved D. Germline assignment: CDR1 MGHDK and CDR2 SYGVNS. The CDR3 is 15 amino acids. Trimming left V 5 bases short and J 5 bases short, with 18 bases between. This chain's CDR3 is CASSIEKPFFTEAFF. CDR3 nucleotides: TGTGCCAGCAGTATAGAGAAGCCGTTCTTTACTGAAGCTTTCTTT.

This clonotype was counted only a few times. The chain recombines TRBV6-5 with TRBJ1-2; D remains unclear. Germline V lookup: CDR1 MNHEY, CDR2 SVGAGI. The length of the CDR3 is 12 residues. Trimming took 10 bases from V and 3 from J, leaving 12 bases between them. CDR3 loop: CATSREDYGYTF. The CDR3 DNA is TGTGCCACCTCCCGGGAGGACTATGGCTACACCTTC.

This chain joins TRBV5-1 and TRBJ1-2; TRBD1 matches 7 bases. The junction had 5 bases not matched to a gene; V was cut back by 3 bases and J by 6 bases. CDR1 and CDR2 from the germline V gene are SGHRS and YFSETQ. The CDR3 loop spans 13 amino acids. The CDR3 loop reads CASSSGTADGYTF. The CDR3 DNA reads TGCGCCAGCAGCTCCGGGACAGCCGATGGCTACACCTTC.

This chain uses TRBV7-9 with TRBJ2-5; D ambiguous. Germline V CDR1 and CDR2: SEHNR, FQNEAQ (reference sequence). The V gene lost 1 base and the J gene lost 5 bases, with 14 bases spanning the gap. CDR3 length equals 15 residues. CDR3 residues: CASSLGSEVGETQYF. In nucleotides, the CDR3 is TGTGCCAGCAGCTTAGGGTCCGAGGTAGGGGAGACCCAGTACTTC.

The chain is built from TRBV20-1 and TRBJ2-3; TRBD1 agrees at 7 bases. The length of the CDR3 is 16 residues. V trimming: 3 bases; J trimming: 1 base; junction bases outside the gene matches: 10. Germline V lookup: CDR1 DFQATT, CDR2 SNEGSKA (reference sequence). The CDR3 here is CSASGRDRFRTDTQYF. The CDR3 nucleotides are TGCAGTGCTAGCGGCAGGGACAGATTCCGCACAGATACGCAGTATTTT.

This clonotype came up a few times. The chain combines TRBV12-3 or TRBV12-4 with TRBJ2-4; D is perhaps TRBD1 (6 bases). Trimming left V 5 bases short and J 0 bases short, with 11 bases between. The CDR3 is 15 residues long. The DNA of the CDR3 is TGTGCCAGCAGTGGGGGCGGGTTAGCCAAAAACATTCAGTACTTC. Its protein is CASSGGGLAKNIQYF.

This clonotype has at least ten counts. The chain combines TRBV7-6 with TRBJ2-1, with 9 bases aligning to TRBD2. The CDR3 extends over 15 amino acids. After removal of 2 bases from V and 8 bases from J, the junction contained 7 bases not matched to a gene. The germline gives CDR1 SGHVS, CDR2 FNYEAQ. The DNA for the CDR3 is TGTGCCAGCAGCTTAAATAGCGGGAGTATGGATGAGCAGTTCTTC. Translating it yields CASSLNSGSMDEQFF.

This clonotype was detected only a few times. The rearrangement links TRBV3-1 to TRBJ2-3, with 7 bases fitting TRBD1. This CDR3 has 14 residues. Germline loops: CDR1 LGHDT, CDR2 YNNKEL (reference sequence). With V trimmed by 7 bases and J by 0 bases, 4 bases remained unmatched. In nucleotides, the CDR3 is TGTGCCAGCACCCCCAGGGGGAGCACAGATACGCAGTATTTT. Its protein is CASTPRGSTDTQYF.

This clonotype has just a few counts. J is TRBJ2-7 and V is TRBV5-1; 7 bases align to TRBD2. This CDR3 is 13 amino acids long. V gave up 1 base and J gave up 3 bases; unmatched junction bases: 1. The germline CDR1 and CDR2 sequences are SGHRS and YFSETQ. CDR3 in DNA: TGCGCCAGCAGCTTGCCTAGCGGCTACGAGCAGTACTTC. Its translation: CASSLPSGYEQYF.

This clonotype was recorded at least ten times. CDR3 bases: TGTGCCAGCAGTGATAGCACAGATACGCAGTATTTT. Amino acids: CASSDSTDTQYF. This rearrangement joins TRBV25-1 to TRBJ2-3; D uncertain. Between the trimmed V and J ends, which lost 3 bases and 0 bases, there was a span of 1 base. CDR1 is MGHDK and CDR2 is SYGVNS in the germline V gene. The CDR3 extends over 12 amino acids.

The chain carries TRBV5-6 and TRBJ2-5, with D perhaps TRBD2 (6 bases). This CDR3 has 14 amino acids. Trimming stripped 8 bases from V and 2 bases from J, with 16 bases between. The V gene's germline CDR1 is SGHDT and CDR2 YYEEEE. The CDR3: CASRVRGYQETQYF. In nucleotides, the CDR3 is TGTGCCAGTAGAGTTCGGGGGTATCAAGAGACCCAGTACTTC. Variable domain in full (rest from reference TRBV5-6 and TRBJ2-5): DAGVTQSPTHLIKTRGQQVTLRCSPKSGHDTVSWYQQALGQGPQFIFQYYEEEERQRGNFPDRFSGHQFPNYSSELNVNALLLGDSALYLCASRVRGYQETQYFGPGTRLLVL.

The gene calls are TRBV7-9 and TRBJ2-1, with TRBD2 identical over 7 bases. The CDR3 is made up of 14 amino acids. V dropped 1 base and J dropped 9; count of bases not matched to a gene: 6. Germline loops: CDR1 SEHNR, CDR2 FQNEAQ (reference sequence). The CDR3 bases are TGTGCCAGCAGCTTAGGACTAGCCGATGGTGAGCAGTTCTTC. Amino acids: CASSLGLADGEQFF.